What follows are 31 T cell receptor beta chains derived from one specimen sequenced in a study of OX40 agonist ivuxolimab in advanced cancers. Generated by immunoSEQ multiplex PCR, the TCRdb table keeps only in-frame clones and is missing some. The sample gives 85,000 to 130,000 clones, 90% of which show up once; 0.31% is in the top ten. The sample in question was CD4+ or CD8+ T cells sorted from blood, obtained in a trial of the OX40 agonist ivuxolimab. The receptors were gathered from an adult with an advanced solid tumor such as melanoma, head and neck, liver or kidney cancer.

The chain carries TRBV5-1 and TRBJ2-2, with D possibly TRBD2 on 6 matching bases. Germline loops: CDR1 SGHRS, CDR2 YFSETQ. The CDR3 loop spans 15 amino acids. Trimming took off 1 base at V and 4 bases at J, with 11 bases between the two ends. CDR3 DNA: TGCGCCAGCAGCTTGTGGGGGGAGGCCACCGGGGAGCTGTTTTTT. Translation gives CASSLWGEATGELFF. Using reference TRBV5-1 and TRBJ2-2 for the parts outside the CDR3, the full variable domain is KAGVTQTPRYLIKTRGQQVTLSCSPISGHRSVSWYQQTPGQGLQFLFEYFSETQRNKGNFPGRFSGRQFSNSRSEMNVSTLELGDSALYLCASSLWGEATGELFFGEGSRLTVL.

The V call is TRBV2, the J call TRBJ2-1; a possible D gene is TRBD2 (5 bases). V gave up 8 bases and J gave up 9 bases, with 14 bases separating them. Germline V gene sequence: CDR1 SNHLY, CDR2 FYNNEI. CDR3 size: 12 residues. As DNA, the CDR3 is TGTGCCAGCCGGTTAGGTGGAGGTGAGCAGTTCTTC. Protein: CASRLGGGEQFF.

The V call is TRBV6-5, the J call TRBJ2-3; TRBD2 might be the D (5 bases). The V gene lost 0 bases and the J gene lost 5 bases, with 15 bases spanning the gap. This CDR3 contains 16 residues. Germline values: CDR1 MNHEY, CDR2 SVGAGI. Written as DNA, the CDR3 is TGTGCCAGCAGTTACTCATCAGCGGTACCACAAGATACGCAGTATTTT. Encoded protein: CASSYSSAVPQDTQYF.

This chain links TRBV4-3 with TRBJ2-5; 10 nucleotides agree with TRBD1. This CDR3 has 16 amino acids. Germline CDR1 and CDR2: LGHNA and YSLEER. The junction had 7 bases not matched to a gene; V was cut back by 1 base and J by 5 bases. The CDR3 sequence is CASSQASGTGAETQYF. CDR3 coding DNA: TGCGCCAGCAGCCAAGCTTCCGGGACAGGGGCCGAGACCCAGTACTTC.

The rearrangement links TRBV7-2 to TRBJ2-7, with TRBD2 matching 16 bases. Germline lookup yields CDR1 SGHTA and CDR2 FQGNSA. The CDR3 is 15 amino acids. Unmatched junction bases numbered 4, after V lost 5 bases and J lost 6 bases. The CDR3 protein is CASSRGLAGGAEQYF. The CDR3 bases are TGTGCCAGCAGCCGGGGACTAGCGGGAGGGGCCGAGCAGTACTTC. The full variable domain, in which reference TRBV7-2 and TRBJ2-7 provide the parts outside the CDR3, is GAGVSQSPSNKVTEKGKDVELRCDPISGHTALYWYRQSLGQGLEFLIYFQGNSAPDKSGLPSDRFSAERTGGSVSTLTIQRTQQEDSAVYLCASSRGLAGGAEQYFGPGTRLTVT.

This chain uses TRBV5-1 with TRBJ2-7, with TRBD2 matching 12 bases. Germline V gene sequence: CDR1 SGHRS, CDR2 YFSETQ. V shed 4 bases, J shed 7 bases, and the junction held 3 bases outside the gene matches. The CDR3 length is 13 residues. The CDR3 sequence: CASSTGLAGEQYF. The CDR3 DNA reads as TGCGCCAGCAGCACCGGACTAGCGGGAGAGCAGTACTTC.

The rearrangement uses TRBV6-1 and TRBJ1-1; D gene unclear. Trimming took 0 bases from V and 0 from J, leaving 8 bases between them. This CDR3 region has 15 residues. Germline CDR1 is MNHNS and CDR2 is SASEGT. CDR3 loop: CASSEARSLNTEAFF. CDR3 coding DNA: TGTGCCAGCAGTGAAGCGAGATCTCTGAACACTGAAGCTTTCTTT.

The chain uses TRBV28 and TRBJ2-3; TRBD2 agrees at 8 bases. The CDR3 consists of 15 residues. Germline CDR1 reads MDHEN; CDR2 reads SYDVKM. The V segment lost 3 bases and the J segment 7 bases; nucleotides outside the gene matches: 9. This CDR3 is CASSFSGSRRNTQYF. CDR3 bases: TGTGCCAGCAGTTTCAGCGGGAGTCGCCGCAATACGCAGTATTTT.

The chain employs TRBV9 and TRBJ2-1; unclear D gene. The V end was cut by 2 bases, the J end by 1 base, with 13 bases between. Germline V lookup: CDR1 SGDLS, CDR2 YYNGEE. The CDR3 extends over 16 amino acids. The CDR3 loop is CASSVSLSTSYNEQFF. The CDR3 bases are TGTGCCAGCAGCGTTTCCCTTAGCACTTCCTACAATGAGCAGTTCTTC.

The V call is TRBV28, the J call TRBJ2-5; perhaps TRBD2 as D (5 bases). Trimming removed 2 bases from V and 2 bases from J, with 15 bases in between. This CDR3 region has 16 residues. The V gene's germline CDR1 is MDHEN and CDR2 SYDVKM. CDR3 region: CASSLPSNPPQETQYF. CDR3 DNA sequence: TGTGCCAGCAGTTTACCTAGCAACCCTCCACAAGAGACCCAGTACTTC. The variable domain in full, with the rest retrieved from reference TRBV28 and TRBJ2-5, is DVKVTQSSRYLVKRTGEKVFLECVQDMDHENMFWYRQDPGLGLRLIYFSYDVKMKEKGDIPEGYSVSREKKERFSLILESASTNQTSMYLCASSLPSNPPQETQYFGPGTRLLVL.

The chain joins TRBV7-9 to TRBJ1-1; no clear D gene. The CDR3 is 12 amino acids. The V and J ends lost 3 bases and 4 bases respectively, with 6 bases between them. CDR1 and CDR2 (germline): SEHNR, FQNEAQ (reference sequence). This CDR3 reads CASSFLSTEAFF. CDR3 DNA: TGTGCCAGCAGCTTTCTTAGCACTGAAGCTTTCTTT.

This rearrangement joins TRBV28 to TRBJ1-1; a possible D gene is TRBD1 (5 bases). The CDR3 length is 15 residues. Germline loops: CDR1 MDHEN, CDR2 SYDVKM. With 6 bases removed from V and 5 bases from J, the gap between germline ends came to 19 bases. CDR3 loop: CASRTRGLGVTEAFF. CDR3 DNA sequence: TGTGCCAGCAGAACCCGAGGGTTGGGGGTTACTGAAGCTTTCTTT.

The gene calls are TRBV4-1 and TRBJ2-3; TRBD2 aligns across 10 bases. This CDR3 spans 20 amino acids. The germline V gene has CDR1 MGHRA and CDR2 YSYEKL. The J segment lost 6 bases and the V segment lost 0 bases, leaving 18 bases of the junction unmatched. The CDR3 loop is CASSQDQASGSLMWADTQYF. The CDR3 DNA is TGCGCCAGCAGCCAAGATCAGGCTAGCGGGAGTTTGATGTGGGCGGATACGCAGTATTTT.

The rearrangement links TRBV29-1 to TRBJ2-4; D perhaps matches TRBD2 (6 bases). Germline values: CDR1 SQVTM, CDR2 ANQGSEA. Trimming shortened V by 6 bases and J by 8 bases, and 14 bases separated the two germline ends. CDR3 length: 12 residues. The CDR3, as DNA: TGCAGCGTCCTTCTCGGAGGGGACATTCAGTACTTC. Translation gives CSVLLGGDIQYF.

This clone was detected once. This chain connects TRBV28 to TRBJ1-1; TRBD1 matches 8 bases. Per germline, CDR1 MDHEN and CDR2 SYDVKM. The trim removed 4 bases at V and 1 base at J, leaving 5 bases unmatched. The length of the CDR3 is 15 residues. The CDR3 here is CASSSDRGRNTEAFF. CDR3 nucleotides: TGTGCCAGCAGTTCCGACAGGGGACGGAACACTGAAGCTTTCTTT.

The chain recombines TRBV5-4 with TRBJ2-1; perhaps TRBD1 as D (6 bases). The germline CDR1 and CDR2 sequences are SGHNT and YYREEE (reference sequence). This CDR3 is built from 13 residues. V dropped 1 base and J dropped 6 bases, with 8 bases sitting between them. The CDR3 DNA sequence: TGTGCCAGCAGCTTGACAGGGAGCAATGAGCAGTTCTTC. Its translation: CASSLTGSNEQFF.

CDR3 in amino acids: CASRRAGTETQYF. The CDR3, as DNA: TGTGCCAGTCGGCGGGCGGGAACGGAGACCCAGTACTTC. This rearrangement joins TRBV2 to TRBJ2-5; weak D call: TRBD2 (6 bases). This CDR3 is built from 13 residues. In germline, CDR1 is SNHLY, CDR2 FYNNEI. V lost 9 bases to trimming and J lost 5 bases, with 16 bases between them.

This chain links TRBV28 with TRBJ1-4; 7 bases map to TRBD1. The V gene end was trimmed by 5 bases and the J gene end by 10 bases; junction bases not matched to a gene: 16. Germline CDR1 MDHEN, CDR2 SYDVKM. The CDR3 contains 16 residues. CDR3 region: CASSTAKGQVDGKLFF. The CDR3 DNA reads TGTGCCAGCAGTACCGCCAAAGGACAGGTTGACGGAAAACTGTTTTTT. The full variable domain, its missing parts supplied by reference TRBV28 and TRBJ1-4, is DVKVTQSSRYLVKRTGEKVFLECVQDMDHENMFWYRQDPGLGLRLIYFSYDVKMKEKGDIPEGYSVSREKKERFSLILESASTNQTSMYLCASSTAKGQVDGKLFFGSGTQLSVL.

The V and J genes are TRBV7-2 and TRBJ2-7, with D possibly TRBD2 on 5 matching bases. V lost 4 bases to trimming and J lost 9 bases, with 13 bases between them. The CDR3 extends over 12 amino acids. In germline, CDR1 is SGHTA, CDR2 FQGNSA. CDR3 DNA: TGTGCCAGCAGCTCCGGGGTCCTCGGGCAGTACTTC. Amino acids: CASSSGVLGQYF.

The chain couples TRBV28 to TRBJ1-2; tentatively, D is TRBD1 (5 bases). The CDR3 spans 16 residues. CDR1 and CDR2 from the germline V gene are MDHEN and SYDVKM. V was shortened by 4 bases and J by 8 bases, with 23 bases between the two germline ends. The CDR3 region has the DNA TGTGCCAGCAGTTCGGGGGACGGTTCATCTCTTTCCGGCTACACCTTC. Translating gives CASSSGDGSSLSGYTF.

This clone was counted once. The chain is built from TRBV4-3 and TRBJ2-7; a possible D gene is TRBD2 (5 bases). V lost 0 bases and J lost 5, with 17 bases in between. Per the germline V gene, CDR1 is LGHNA and CDR2 is YSLEER. The CDR3 loop spans 16 amino acids. The CDR3 DNA sequence: TGCGCCAGCAGCCAAGAGGCCGGGGTGGCGATCCACGAGCAGTACTTC. Protein product: CASSQEAGVAIHEQYF.

The rearrangement links TRBV5-6 to TRBJ2-5; D possibly matches TRBD1 or TRBD2 (5 bases each). Germline lookup yields CDR1 SGHDT and CDR2 YYEEEE. This CDR3 has 15 residues. Between the trimmed V and J ends, which lost 3 bases and 3 bases, there was a span of 15 bases. The CDR3 coding sequence is TGTGCCAGCAGCTCACATCGGGACGGCAAAGAGACCCAGTACTTC. Encoded protein: CASSSHRDGKETQYF.

The chain uses TRBV5-6 and TRBJ1-4; D is unresolved. In germline, CDR1 is SGHDT, CDR2 YYEEEE. Trimming cost V 3 bases and J 1 base, with 7 bases left between them. The CDR3 length is 14 residues. CDR3 in amino acids: CASSWGGTNEKLFF. The CDR3 coding sequence is TGTGCCAGCAGCTGGGGAGGAACTAATGAAAAACTGTTTTTT.

The sample holds one count of this clone. V and J are TRBV7-3 and TRBJ1-2; D might be TRBD1 (6 bases). Germline loops: CDR1 SGHTA, CDR2 FQGTGA. Trimming stripped 5 bases from V and 2 bases from J, with 15 bases between. This CDR3 contains 15 residues. The CDR3 nucleotides read TGTGCCAGCAGCCTTCAGGGGAGAGGGAACTATGGCTACACCTTC. This gives the protein CASSLQGRGNYGYTF.

The J gene is TRBJ2-7, the V gene TRBV5-6; D is unclear. This CDR3 has 12 residues. The germline V gene encodes CDR1 SGHDT and CDR2 YYEEEE. With 1 base removed from V and 3 bases from J, the gap between germline ends came to 5 bases. This CDR3 is CASSLTHYEQYF. In DNA form, the CDR3 reads TGTGCCAGCAGCTTGACACACTACGAGCAGTACTTC.

This rearrangement joins TRBV12-2 to TRBJ1-2. TRBV12-2 counts as a pseudogene. The length of the CDR3 is 14 residues. Written as DNA, the CDR3 is TGTGCAAGTCGACAAATGGTGGCCGAGGGTGGCTACACCTTC. Its translation: CASRQMVAEGGYTF.

The chain joins TRBV10-3 to TRBJ2-1, with 10 bases that match TRBD2. V was clipped by 2 bases and J by 8 bases; unmatched bases: 9. The CDR3 length is 16 residues. Germline CDR1 and CDR2: ENHRY and SYGVKD. CDR3 loop: CAISERGASGSYEQFF. In DNA, the CDR3 is TGTGCCATCAGTGAGAGGGGGGCTAGCGGGAGTTATGAGCAGTTCTTC.

The chain links TRBV2 to TRBJ2-7; no clear D gene. The ends were cut back, 6 bases at V and 1 base at J, with 7 bases in the middle. The germline V gene encodes CDR1 SNHLY and CDR2 FYNNEI. CDR3 length equals 12 residues. The CDR3 sequence is CASRSGSYEQYF. The DNA of the CDR3 is TGTGCCAGCAGGTCCGGGTCCTACGAGCAGTACTTC.

This clone has ten or more counts. The J gene is TRBJ2-7, the V gene TRBV4-2; TRBD2 is a possible D gene (5 bases). V was clipped by 3 bases and J by 6 bases, with 15 bases between them. Germline lookup yields CDR1 LGHNA and CDR2 YNFKEQ. CDR3 size: 14 residues. DNA for the CDR3: TGTGCCAGCAGCCAGGACCAGCGGAAAGGCGAGCAGTACTTC. Protein sequence: CASSQDQRKGEQYF.

The chain carries TRBV4-1 and TRBJ2-5, with 9 bases identical to TRBD1. The V gene's germline CDR1 is MGHRA and CDR2 YSYEKL. The CDR3 has 15 residues. V gave up 1 base and J gave up 0 bases; unmatched junction bases: 0. The CDR3 DNA reads as TGCGCCAGCAGCCAAGGGGACAGGGACCAAGAGACCCAGTACTTC. It codes for CASSQGDRDQETQYF.

This sequence joins TRBV7-2 and TRBJ2-3; D might be TRBD1 or TRBD2, each matching 5 bases. V was cut by 1 base and J by 4 bases, with 9 bases left in between. Per the germline V gene, CDR1 is SGHTA and CDR2 is FQGNSA. The CDR3 sequence is 14 residues long. CDR3 bases: TGTGCCAGCAGCTTAGAGGTGGGACCAGATACGCAGTATTTT. It specifies CASSLEVGPDTQYF.